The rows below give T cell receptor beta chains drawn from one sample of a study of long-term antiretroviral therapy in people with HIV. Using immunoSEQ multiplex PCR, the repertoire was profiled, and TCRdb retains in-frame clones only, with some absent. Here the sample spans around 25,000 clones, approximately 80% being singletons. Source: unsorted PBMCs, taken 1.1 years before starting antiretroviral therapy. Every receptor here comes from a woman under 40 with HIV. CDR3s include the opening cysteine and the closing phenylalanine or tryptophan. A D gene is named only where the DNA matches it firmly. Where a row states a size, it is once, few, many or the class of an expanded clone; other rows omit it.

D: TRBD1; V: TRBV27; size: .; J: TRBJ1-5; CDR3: CASSSRRDRESGQPQHF; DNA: TGTGCCAGCAGTTCCCGCCGGGACAGGGAATCTGGGCAGCCCCAGCATTTT
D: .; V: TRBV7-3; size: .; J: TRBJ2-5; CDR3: CASSLGVSFGGQETQYF; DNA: TGTGCCAGCAGCTTAGGGGTTAGCTTTGGGGGCCAAGAGACCCAGTACTTC
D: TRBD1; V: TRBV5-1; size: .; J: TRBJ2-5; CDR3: CASSTGTVEKTQYF; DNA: TGCGCCAGCAGCACCGGGACAGTTGAGAAGACCCAGTACTTC
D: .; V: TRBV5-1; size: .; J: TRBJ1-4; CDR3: CASSLEGSGEKLFF; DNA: TGCGCCAGCAGCTTGGAGGGGTCGGGGGAAAAACTGTTTTTT
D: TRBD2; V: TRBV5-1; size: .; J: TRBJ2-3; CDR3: CASSLGIAGVYTDTQYF; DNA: TGCGCCAGCAGCTTGGGAATAGCGGGGGTGTACACAGATACGCAGTATTTT
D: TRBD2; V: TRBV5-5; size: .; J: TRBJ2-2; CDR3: CASSLGRGSTGELFF; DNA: TGTGCCAGCAGCTTGGGGCGGGGGTCCACCGGGGAGCTGTTTTTT
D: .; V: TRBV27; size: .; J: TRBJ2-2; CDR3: CASSPRRKGRPSGELFF; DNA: TGTGCCAGCAGTCCCCGACGAAAGGGGCGTCCATCCGGGGAGCTGTTTTTT
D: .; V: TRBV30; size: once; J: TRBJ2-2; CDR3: CAWSGPAPSDFTVGELFF; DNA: TGTGCCTGGAGTGGTCCGGCCCCCTCCGACTTTACGGTCGGGGAGCTGTTTTTT
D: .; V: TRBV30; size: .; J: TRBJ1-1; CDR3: CAWRGPGWDTEAFF; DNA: TGTGCCTGGAGGGGTCCAGGATGGGACACTGAAGCTTTCTTT
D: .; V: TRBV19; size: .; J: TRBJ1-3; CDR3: CASSIILADSGNTIYF; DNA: TGTGCCAGTAGTATTATTTTGGCGGACTCTGGAAACACCATATATTTT
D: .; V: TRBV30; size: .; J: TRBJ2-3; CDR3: CAWSISGTLLPDTQYF; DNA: TGTGCCTGGAGTATATCCGGGACTCTCCTCCCGGATACGCAGTATTTT
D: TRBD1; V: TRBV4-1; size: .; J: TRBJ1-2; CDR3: CASSQESGGTGYTF; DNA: TGCGCCAGCAGCCAAGAGTCAGGGGGAACTGGCTACACCTTC
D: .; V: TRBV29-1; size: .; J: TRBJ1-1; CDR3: CSVGQEHTEAFF; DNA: TGCAGCGTTGGACAGGAACACACTGAAGCTTTCTTT
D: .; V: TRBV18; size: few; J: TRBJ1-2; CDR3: CASSPPTANRLYGYTF; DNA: TGTGCCAGCTCACCACCGACGGCGAACAGGCTATATGGCTACACCTTC
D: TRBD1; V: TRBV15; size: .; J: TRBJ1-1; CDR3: CATSGSPGGGNTEAFF; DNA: TGTGCCACCAGCGGCTCCCCCGGAGGGGGCAACACTGAAGCTTTCTTT
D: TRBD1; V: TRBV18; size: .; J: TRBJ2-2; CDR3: CASSLPDRATGELFF; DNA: TGTGCCAGCTCACTACCGGACAGGGCCACCGGGGAGCTGTTTTTT
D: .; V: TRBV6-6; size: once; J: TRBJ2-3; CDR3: CASIPTQGDTQYF; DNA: TGTGCCAGCATACCGACGCAAGGAGATACGCAGTATTTT
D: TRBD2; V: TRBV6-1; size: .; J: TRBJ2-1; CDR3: CASSDLAGGLGNEQFF; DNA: TGTGCCAGCAGTGATCTAGCGGGGGGGCTGGGGAATGAGCAGTTCTTC
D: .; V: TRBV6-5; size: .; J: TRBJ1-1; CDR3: CASRRQVNTEAFF; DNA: TGTGCCAGCAGGAGACAGGTTAACACTGAAGCTTTCTTT
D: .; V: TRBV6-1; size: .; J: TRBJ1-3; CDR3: CASSVGFSSGNTIYF; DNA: TGTGCCAGCAGTGTTGGGTTCAGCTCTGGAAACACCATATATTTT
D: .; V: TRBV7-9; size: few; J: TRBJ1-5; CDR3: CASSSSASAPQHF; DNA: TGTGCCAGCAGCTCCAGCGCCTCGGCGCCCCAGCATTTT
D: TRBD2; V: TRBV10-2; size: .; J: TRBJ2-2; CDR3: CASWGGRLFF; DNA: TGCGCCAGCTGGGGCGGGAGACTGTTTTTT
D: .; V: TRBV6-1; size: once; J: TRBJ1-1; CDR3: CAGRFGTEAFF; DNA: TGTGCCGGGAGGTTTGGCACTGAAGCTTTCTTT
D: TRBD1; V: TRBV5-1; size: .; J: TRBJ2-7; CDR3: CASSLGVTGGDEQYF; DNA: TGCGCCAGCAGCTTGGGTGTGACAGGGGGCGACGAGCAGTACTTC
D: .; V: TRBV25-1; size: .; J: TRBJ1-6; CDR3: CASSSSTNSPLHF; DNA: TGTGCCAGCAGCTCAAGTACTAATTCACCCCTCCACTTT
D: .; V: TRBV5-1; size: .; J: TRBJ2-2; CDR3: CASSLEGPKRKGELFF; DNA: TGCGCCAGCAGCTTGGAGGGGCCCAAAAGGAAGGGGGAGCTGTTTTTT
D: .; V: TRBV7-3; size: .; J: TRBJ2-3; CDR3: CASSLRGATTDTQYF; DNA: TGTGCCAGCAGCTTACGCGGGGCGACCACAGATACGCAGTATTTT
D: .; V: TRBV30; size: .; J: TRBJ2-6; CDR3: CAWSRTSGANVLTF; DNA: TGTGCCTGGAGTAGGACTTCTGGGGCCAACGTCCTGACTTTC
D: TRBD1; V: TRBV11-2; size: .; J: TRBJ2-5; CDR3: CASSFTGVGETQYF; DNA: TGTGCCAGCAGCTTTACAGGGGTCGGAGAGACCCAGTACTTC
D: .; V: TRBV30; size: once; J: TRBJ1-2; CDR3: CAWSVSVLYGYTF; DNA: TGTGCCTGGAGTGTATCGGTCCTCTATGGCTACACCTTC
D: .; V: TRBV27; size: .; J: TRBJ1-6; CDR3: CASSSISYNSPLHF; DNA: TGTGCCAGCAGTTCAATCTCCTATAATTCACCCCTCCACTTT
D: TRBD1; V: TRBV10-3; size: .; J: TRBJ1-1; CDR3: CAITPRTGPNTEAFF; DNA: TGTGCCATCACCCCTAGGACAGGGCCGAACACTGAAGCTTTCTTT
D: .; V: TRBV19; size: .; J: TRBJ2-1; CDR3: CASSSGGKGGYNEQFF; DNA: TGTGCCAGTAGTTCGGGCGGGAAAGGGGGTTACAATGAGCAGTTCTTC
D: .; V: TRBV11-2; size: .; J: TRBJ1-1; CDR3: CASSFPFRGRNTEAFF; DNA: TGTGCCAGCAGCTTCCCTTTCAGGGGACGGAACACTGAAGCTTTCTTT
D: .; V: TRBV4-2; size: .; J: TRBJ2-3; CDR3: CASSQDDSPKGAGSTDTQYF; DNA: TGTGCCAGCAGCCAAGACGACAGCCCTAAAGGGGCGGGGAGCACAGATACGCAGTATTTT
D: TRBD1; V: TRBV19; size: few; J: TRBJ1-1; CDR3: CASSIRGTGGLNTEAFF; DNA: TGTGCCAGTAGTATTAGAGGGACAGGGGGCTTGAACACTGAAGCTTTCTTT
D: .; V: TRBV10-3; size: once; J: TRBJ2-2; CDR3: CAISESGELFF; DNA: TGTGCCATCAGTGAGTCCGGGGAGCTGTTTTTT
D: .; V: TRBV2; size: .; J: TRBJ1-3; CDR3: CASGTASSGNTIYF; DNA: TGTGCCAGCGGAACGGCTAGCTCTGGAAACACCATATATTTT
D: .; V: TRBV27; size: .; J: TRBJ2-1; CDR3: CASSASTGYNEQFF; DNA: TGTGCCAGCAGTGCCTCGACAGGATACAATGAGCAGTTCTTC
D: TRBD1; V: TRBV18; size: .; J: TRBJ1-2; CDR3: CASSPGDRGYGYTF; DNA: TGTGCCAGCTCACCCGGGGACAGGGGCTATGGCTACACCTTC
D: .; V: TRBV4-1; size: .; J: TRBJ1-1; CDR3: CASSHLILALGGRGNTEAFF; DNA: TGCGCCAGCAGCCATCTCATTCTGGCTCTTGGGGGCAGGGGGAACACTGAAGCTTTCTTT
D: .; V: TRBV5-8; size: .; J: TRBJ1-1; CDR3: CASSLLIGGAAEAFF; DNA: TGTGCCAGCAGCTTGCTTATCGGGGGCGCGGCTGAAGCTTTCTTT
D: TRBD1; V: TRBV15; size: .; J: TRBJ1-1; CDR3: CATSTRGQGFIRNTEAFF; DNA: TGTGCCACCAGCACCAGGGGACAGGGGTTCATCAGGAACACTGAAGCTTTCTTT
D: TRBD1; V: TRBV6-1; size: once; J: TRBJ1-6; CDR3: CASSVAGTDNSPLHF; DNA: TGTGCCAGCAGTGTCGCCGGGACAGATAATTCACCCCTCCACTTT
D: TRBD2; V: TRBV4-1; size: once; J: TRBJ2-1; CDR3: CASSQDPPGTSLNEQFF; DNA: TGCGCCAGCAGCCAAGACCCTCCCGGGACTAGCCTCAATGAGCAGTTCTTC